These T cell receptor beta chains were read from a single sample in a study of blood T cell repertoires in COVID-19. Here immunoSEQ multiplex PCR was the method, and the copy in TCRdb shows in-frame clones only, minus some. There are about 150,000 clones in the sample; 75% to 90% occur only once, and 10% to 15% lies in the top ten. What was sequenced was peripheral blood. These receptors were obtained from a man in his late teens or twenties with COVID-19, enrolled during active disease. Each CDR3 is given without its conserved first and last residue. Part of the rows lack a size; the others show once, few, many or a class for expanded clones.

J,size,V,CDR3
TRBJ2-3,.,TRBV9,ASSVNGETDTQY
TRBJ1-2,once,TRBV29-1,SVVRTGGYGYT
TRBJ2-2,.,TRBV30,AWSRDRPDSGTGELF
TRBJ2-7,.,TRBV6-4,ASAGLAGAPYSYEQY
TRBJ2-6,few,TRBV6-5,ASRQGANVLT
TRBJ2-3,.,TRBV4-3,ASSARGGLSTDTQY
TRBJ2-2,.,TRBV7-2,ASSASDRNTGELF
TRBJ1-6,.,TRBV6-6,ASSYNGEHSPLH
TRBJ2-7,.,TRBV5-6,ASSLGLAGGAYEQY
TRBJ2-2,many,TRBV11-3,ASSPGTSGGGELF
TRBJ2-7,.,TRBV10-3,AISVSDRSQYEQY
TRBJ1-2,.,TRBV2,ASSDGTPLGYT
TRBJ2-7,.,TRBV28,ASSLWVGSTYEQY
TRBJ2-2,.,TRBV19,ASSILWLAGPTGELF
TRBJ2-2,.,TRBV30,AWSPGLVGTGELF
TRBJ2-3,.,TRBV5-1,ASSLELAGGGTDTQY
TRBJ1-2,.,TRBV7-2,ASSPGQGRGYT
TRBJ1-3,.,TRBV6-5,ASRLTGESGNTIY
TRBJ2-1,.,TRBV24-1,ATSDLRAGVGNEQF
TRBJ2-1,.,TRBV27,ASSLFSGSSYNEQF
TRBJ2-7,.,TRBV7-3,ASSPGTGDSYEQY
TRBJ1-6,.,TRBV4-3,ASSQGLEPLH
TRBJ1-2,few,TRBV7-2,ASSSHRGGVNYGYT
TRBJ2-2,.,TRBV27,ASSLGQGTGELF
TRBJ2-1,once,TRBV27,ASSLGQGYNEQF
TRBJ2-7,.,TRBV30,AWSVGLAGGNEQY
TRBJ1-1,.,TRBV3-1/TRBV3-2,ASSQGGTEAF
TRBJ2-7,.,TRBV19,ASSIYASNYEQY
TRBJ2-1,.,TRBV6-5,ASSTQSIMSEQF
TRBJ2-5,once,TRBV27,ASSLWGPETQY
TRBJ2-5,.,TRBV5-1,ASAGSQETQY
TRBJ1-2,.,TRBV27,ASSLWGGNGYT
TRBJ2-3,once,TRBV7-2,ASSPQSAGGPDTQY